The rows below give T cell receptor beta chains drawn from one sample of a study of CD8 T cells in Susac syndrome. In TCRdb, the immunoSEQ multiplex PCR reads were re-called with MiXCR into one record per CDR3 protein. The table records some 200,000 distinct CDR3 sequences, roughly 90% of them present only once. Sequenced: CD4+ T cells from PBMCs. Source of these receptors: a human donor with Susac syndrome. CDR3s include the opening cysteine and the closing phenylalanine or tryptophan. Fields, in order: CDR3 DNA, CDR3 protein, D gene, J gene, V gene, clone size. D genes are given only for firm matches. Size tells how often a clone was seen (once, few, many) or the class of an expanded clone, and some rows leave it out.

TGTGCCAGCAGTTACCCTACAGACAGGCCACCCGGCTCCTACGAGCAGTACTTC	CASSYPTDRPPGSYEQYF	.	TRBJ2-7	TRBV6-7	.
TGTGCCAGTAGTCCCGACAGGGGAGGCGGCTACACCTTC	CASSPDRGGGYTF	TRBD1	TRBJ1-2	TRBV19	.
TGTGCCAGCAGCGAACAAAGTGGCAATGAGCAGTTCTTC	CASSEQSGNEQFF	.	TRBJ2-1	TRBV3-1	.
TGCAGCGTTGCCGGGAGGTTAACCTACGAGCAGTACTTC	CSVAGRLTYEQYF	TRBD2	TRBJ2-7	TRBV29-1	.
TGTGCCAGTGATCAGACGGGCAGCTCCTACGAGCAGTACTTC	CASDQTGSSYEQYF	.	TRBJ2-7	TRBV7-9	.
TGTGCCAGCAGCTTAGTAGGGACCAATCAGCCCCAGCATTTT	CASSLVGTNQPQHF	.	TRBJ1-5	TRBV7-8	.
TGTGCCAGCAGCCAAGATCTGGTACAGGGTTATACTGAAGCTTTCTTT	CASSQDLVQGYTEAFF	.	TRBJ1-1	TRBV3-1	.
TGTGCCATCAGTGAGGCAGGGTTACTCACTGAAGCTTTCTTT	CAISEAGLLTEAFF	.	TRBJ1-1	TRBV10-3	.
TGTGCCAGCAGTCCCAGGACAGGTATACACATTCAGTACTTC	CASSPRTGIHIQYF	TRBD1	TRBJ2-4	TRBV12-3/TRBV12-4	.
TGTGCCAGCAGTGAGCGGGACACAAGCACAGATACGCAGTATTTT	CASSERDTSTDTQYF	.	TRBJ2-3	TRBV6-1	few
TGCAGTGCTAGTCGGCCCGATGAGCAGTTCTTC	CSASRPDEQFF	.	TRBJ2-1	TRBV20-1	.
TGTGCCAGCAGTCCGCCGGGACAGGGCCCTCATCTCGTCGCTTTCTTT	CASSPPGQGPHLVAFF	TRBD1	TRBJ1-1	TRBV12-3/TRBV12-4	.
TGCGCCAGCAGCCGCGTGGGGACAGGGGGCACTGAAGCTTTCTTT	CASSRVGTGGTEAFF	TRBD1	TRBJ1-1	TRBV4-1	.
TGTGCCAGCAGCTTAGGGACAGGGCGAGGGGCTTTCTTT	CASSLGTGRGAFF	TRBD1	TRBJ1-1	TRBV11-2	once
TGTGCCGGCAGCCCGGGGACAGACCTCGGCTATGGCTACACCTTC	CAGSPGTDLGYGYTF	TRBD1	TRBJ1-2	TRBV7-2	.
TGTGCCAGCTCACCTGGGACAGACCCTAACTATGGCTACACCTTC	CASSPGTDPNYGYTF	TRBD1	TRBJ1-2	TRBV18	.
TGTGCCAGCAACCTACAGGGGGGGAGAGAGACCCAGTACTTC	CASNLQGGRETQYF	.	TRBJ2-5	TRBV11-2	few
TGTGCCAGCAGGGACATTTACGAGCAGTACTTC	CASRDIYEQYF	.	TRBJ2-7	TRBV6-5	.
TGTGCCAGCAGCTCCCTGTACAATGAGCAGTTCTTC	CASSSLYNEQFF	.	TRBJ2-1	TRBV7-2	.
TGTGCCAGCAGCCAGAGAGGATACACAGATACGCAGTATTTT	CASSQRGYTDTQYF	.	TRBJ2-3	TRBV4-2	.
TGCAGTGCGCCCGACAGGGTTCTTACCAATGAGCAGTTCTTC	CSAPDRVLTNEQFF	TRBD1	TRBJ2-1	TRBV20-1	.
TGTGCTAGTGTTCAGGGGGAATTAGCCAAAAACATTCAGTACTTC	CASVQGELAKNIQYF	TRBD1	TRBJ2-4	TRBV12-5	once
TGTGCCAGCAGCCTCCGGGACACCAGTCGTCAGTTCTTC	CASSLRDTSRQFF	.	TRBJ2-1	TRBV3-1	.
TGTGCCAGCGGCGGGACACCGGGCACCGGGGAGCTGTTTTTT	CASGGTPGTGELFF	.	TRBJ2-2	TRBV9	.
TGCAGTGCAGAGGGACGATCCTACGAGCAGTACTTC	CSAEGRSYEQYF	.	TRBJ2-7	TRBV20-1	.
TGTGCCAGCACCGGGGACAGTGGCTATGGCTACACCTTC	CASTGDSGYGYTF	TRBD1	TRBJ1-2	TRBV12-3/TRBV12-4	.
TGCGCCAGCAGCCTGAACCTAGCGGGACAGAACAATGAGCAGTTCTTC	CASSLNLAGQNNEQFF	TRBD2	TRBJ2-1	TRBV5-1	.
TGCAGTGCTACAGATATAGCGGGACCCTACAATGAGCAGTTCTTC	CSATDIAGPYNEQFF	TRBD2	TRBJ2-1	TRBV20-1	.